Listed below are T cell receptor beta chains from one sample, sequenced in a study of radiotherapy plus CTLA-4 blockade in lung cancer. Measured with immunoSEQ multiplex PCR; TCRdb has only the in-frame clones, and not every one. The sample includes 85,000 to 120,000 clones, approximately 81% of them seen just once. The sequenced sample was peripheral blood, obtained from a patient treated with radiotherapy plus ipilimumab. These receptors were taken from a human donor with non-small cell lung cancer that progressed on radiotherapy plus ipilimumab. Some clones in this sample may be carry-over from other donors' samples. Both conserved end residues are part of each CDR3. D genes are given only for firm matches. Size is stated for part of the rows, as once, few or many counts, or as a class when the clone is expanded.

. TRBJ1-6 TRBV5-5 . CASSHATYNSPLHF TGTGCCAGCAGCCACGCAACCTATAATTCACCCCTCCACTTT
. TRBJ1-4 TRBV7-8 . CASSLGRLNEKLFF TGTGCCAGCAGCTTAGGCAGACTTAATGAAAAACTGTTTTTT
. TRBJ2-3 TRBV15 . CATSRDRPDTQYF TGTGCCACCAGCAGAGATAGACCAGATACGCAGTATTTT
. TRBJ1-3 TRBV29-1 . CSVGQNSGNTIYF TGCAGCGTAGGACAGAACTCTGGAAACACCATATATTTT
TRBD1 TRBJ1-2 TRBV7-2 . CASSFPRQGYYGYTF TGTGCCAGCAGCTTCCCCAGACAGGGATACTATGGCTACACCTTC
. TRBJ2-5 TRBV7-9 . CASSRTSRETQYF TGTGCCAGCAGCCGCACTAGTAGGGAGACCCAGTACTTC
. TRBJ2-6 TRBV7-2 . CASSLAPGGANVLTF TGTGCCAGCAGCTTAGCCCCCGGTGGGGCCAACGTCCTGACTTTC
. TRBJ2-7 TRBV19 . CASSPWGDEQYF TGTGCCAGTAGTCCCTGGGGGGACGAGCAGTACTTC
TRBD1 TRBJ2-7 TRBV6-1 . CASTDRGRSYEQYF TGTGCCAGCACCGACAGGGGGAGATCCTACGAGCAGTACTTC
. TRBJ1-3 TRBV10-3 few CAISESSGNTIYF TGTGCCATCTCGGAGAGCTCTGGAAACACCATATATTTT
. TRBJ1-1 TRBV19 . CASSRGANTEAFF TGTGCCAGTAGTAGAGGGGCGAACACTGAAGCTTTCTTT
TRBD1 TRBJ2-3 TRBV5-1 . CASSHQSRQGTDTQYF TGCGCCAGCAGCCACCAATCTCGACAGGGAACAGATACGCAGTATTTT
TRBD1 TRBJ1-2 TRBV6-5 . CASSFETGGRFGYTF TGTGCCAGCAGTTTTGAGACAGGGGGAAGGTTTGGCTACACCTTC
. TRBJ1-5 TRBV7-2 . CASSLLGARVQPQHF TGTGCCAGCAGCTTACTCGGGGCGCGGGTTCAGCCCCAGCATTTT
TRBD2 TRBJ2-5 TRBV7-2 . CASSFTSGGAVETQYF TGTGCCAGCAGCTTTACTAGCGGGGGGGCCGTGGAGACCCAGTACTTC
TRBD1 TRBJ2-7 TRBV7-2 . CASSPGQGPYEQYF TGTGCCAGCAGCCCGGGACAGGGCCCCTACGAGCAGTACTTC
TRBD1 TRBJ1-4 TRBV9 . CASSSAEGAGEKLFF TGTGCCAGCAGCTCCGCGGAGGGGGCGGGTGAAAAACTGTTTTTT
TRBD1 TRBJ2-1 TRBV27 once CASTIAPGTGLDEQFF TGTGCCAGCACAATCGCCCCGGGGACAGGGTTGGATGAGCAGTTCTTC
. TRBJ2-1 TRBV14 . CASSQVKHTLEYNEQFF TGTGCCAGCAGCCAAGTAAAGCATACTTTAGAGTACAATGAGCAGTTCTTC
. TRBJ2-7 TRBV27 once CASSFLSRPGEQYF TGTGCCAGCAGTTTTCTCTCACGCCCAGGCGAGCAGTACTTC
. TRBJ2-1 TRBV4-2 few CASSQVIGKSAHEQFF TGTGCCAGCAGCCAAGTGATCGGGAAGTCAGCACATGAGCAGTTCTTC
TRBD2 TRBJ2-2 TRBV7-6 . CASSLARNGGTGELFF TGTGCCAGCAGCTTAGCGAGAAACGGGGGGACCGGGGAGCTGTTTTTT
. TRBJ2-7 TRBV6-5 few CASSYVQEYEQYF TGTGCCAGCAGTTACGTCCAGGAATACGAGCAGTACTTC
TRBD1 TRBJ1-1 TRBV4-2 . CASSQSPGGISMNTEAFF TGTGCCAGCAGCCAATCCCCAGGGGGGATAAGCATGAACACTGAAGCTTTCTTT
TRBD1 TRBJ1-2 TRBV18 . CASSLRTGNYGYTF TGTGCCAGCTCACTTCGGACAGGGAACTATGGCTACACCTTC
TRBD2 TRBJ2-7 TRBV7-2 . CASSLAEYSGGAYSYEQYF TGTGCCAGCAGCTTAGCGGAGTATAGCGGGGGGGCCTACTCCTACGAGCAGTACTTC
. TRBJ2-7 TRBV6-5 . CASSSPAVSYEQYF TGTGCCAGCAGTTCCCCGGCAGTTTCCTACGAGCAGTACTTC
. TRBJ1-4 TRBV5-5 . CASSSLGGQMTEKLFF TGTGCCAGCAGCTCCCTCGGGGGGCAGATGACGGAAAAACTGTTTTTT
. TRBJ1-4 TRBV4-1 . CASSQGNPLGEKLFF TGCGCCAGCAGCCAAGGCAACCCTTTAGGTGAAAAACTGTTTTTT
. TRBJ1-2 TRBV5-1 . CASSFSRAKTYGYTF TGCGCCAGCAGCTTCTCCAGGGCGAAGACCTATGGCTACACCTTC
TRBD2 TRBJ2-2 TRBV30 . CAWTSGGYTGELFF TGTGCCTGGACCAGCGGGGGGTACACCGGGGAGCTGTTTTTT
TRBD2 TRBJ2-3 TRBV15 . CATRHGTSGTDTQYF TGTGCCACGAGGCACGGAACTAGCGGCACAGATACGCAGTATTTT
. TRBJ2-2 TRBV9 . CASSVDTGELFF TGTGCCAGCAGCGTAGACACCGGGGAGCTGTTTTTT
TRBD1 TRBJ2-7 TRBV19 few CASSRRQGTYEQYF TGTGCCAGTAGTAGAAGACAGGGGACCTACGAGCAGTACTTC
. TRBJ1-1 TRBV28 . CASSLAGGTEAFF TGTGCCAGCAGTTTAGCTGGGGGCACTGAAGCTTTCTTT
TRBD2 TRBJ2-3 TRBV28 . CASSFSARTSGGFADTQYF TGTGCCAGCAGTTTCTCAGCCAGGACTAGCGGGGGGTTCGCAGATACGCAGTATTTT
. TRBJ2-5 TRBV5-4 . CASGGGQETQYF TGTGCCAGCGGTGGGGGGCAAGAGACCCAGTACTTC
. TRBJ1-2 TRBV7-3 . CASSLRVGWSYTF TGTGCCAGCAGCTTAAGAGTCGGCTGGAGCTACACCTTC
TRBD1 TRBJ1-2 TRBV15 . CATSTRQGTEYGYTF TGTGCCACCAGCACGAGACAGGGGACCGAGTATGGCTACACCTTC
. TRBJ1-2 TRBV6-5 . CASSLGLSYGYTF TGTGCCAGCAGCCTAGGACTCTCCTATGGCTACACCTTC
. TRBJ1-2 TRBV7-2 . CASHVAGEAYGYTF TGTGCCAGCCACGTGGCCGGGGAGGCCTATGGCTACACCTTC
TRBD1 TRBJ1-4 TRBV5-1 once CASSLGQGTGEKLFF TGCGCCAGCAGCTTGGGACAGGGAACGGGTGAAAAACTGTTTTTT
TRBD1 TRBJ1-2 TRBV2 . CASRENTGGGEGYTF TGTGCCAGCAGGGAAAACACAGGGGGCGGCGAGGGCTACACCTTC
TRBD1 TRBJ1-2 TRBV7-2 . CASSFTTGTGGYGYTF TGTGCCAGCAGCTTCACAACCGGGACAGGGGGGTATGGCTACACCTTC
. TRBJ1-1 TRBV7-9 . CASSQQEGTEAFF TGTGCCAGCAGCCAACAAGAAGGCACTGAAGCTTTCTTT
TRBD1 TRBJ2-5 TRBV5-1 . CASSDQGVQETQYF TGCGCCAGCAGCGACCAGGGGGTACAAGAGACCCAGTACTTC
. TRBJ2-3 TRBV27 . CASSFLQGARGTDTQYF TGTGCCAGCAGTTTTTTGCAGGGAGCTAGGGGGACAGATACGCAGTATTTT
TRBD1 TRBJ1-2 TRBV5-4 . CASSLPDREEDGYTF TGTGCCAGCAGCTTACCTGACAGGGAGGAAGATGGCTACACCTTC
TRBD1 TRBJ2-3 TRBV11-3 . CASSLDGQGGTDTQYF TGTGCCAGCAGCTTAGACGGACAGGGAGGAACAGATACGCAGTATTTT
TRBD1 TRBJ2-1 TRBV7-6 . CASSLGDRGFYNEQFF TGTGCCAGCAGCTTAGGGGACAGGGGGTTCTACAATGAGCAGTTCTTC
. TRBJ1-1 TRBV2 . CASSVEGLTEAFF TGTGCCAGCAGTGTGGAGGGTTTAACTGAAGCTTTCTTT
TRBD1 TRBJ1-1 TRBV27 . CASSLWGTGNTEAFF TGTGCCAGCAGTTTATGGGGGACAGGGAACACTGAAGCTTTCTTT
. TRBJ1-1 TRBV6-5 once CASSYFPSSEAFF TGTGCCAGCAGTTACTTCCCCTCTTCTGAAGCTTTCTTT